The 14 T cell receptor beta chains below all came from one sample that was sequenced in a study of blood T cell repertoires in COVID-19. TCRdb's table, derived via immunoSEQ multiplex PCR, lists solely in-frame clones and lacks some. The sample gives about 120,000 clones, about 80% of which show up once; about 4% is in the top ten. Sequencing input: peripheral blood. The receptors derive from a woman older than 75 with acute or convalescent COVID-19.

The rearrangement uses TRBV5-6 and TRBJ1-2, with D possibly matching TRBD1 (6 bases). The germline CDR1 and CDR2 sequences are SGHDT and YYEEEE. V was clipped by 2 bases and J by 0 bases, with 11 bases between them. This CDR3 is 15 amino acids long. In DNA, the CDR3 is TGTGCCAGCAGCTTACCGGACAGATCTAACTATGGCTACACCTTC. Amino acid sequence: CASSLPDRSNYGYTF.

The chain links TRBV9 to TRBJ2-1; the match to TRBD1 covers 8 bases. V shed 3 bases, J shed 8 bases, and the junction held 1 base outside the gene matches. This CDR3 is built from 12 residues. Germline V gene lookup returns CDR1 SGDLS and CDR2 YYNGEE. The CDR3 DNA follows: TGTGCCAGCAGCGCGACAGGGGATGAGCAGTTCTTC. Amino acid sequence: CASSATGDEQFF. Using reference TRBV9 and TRBJ2-1 for the parts outside the CDR3, the full variable domain is DSGVTQTPKHLITATGQRVTLRCSPRSGDLSVYWYQQSLDQGLQFLIQYYNGEERAKGNILERFSAQQFPDLHSELNLSSLELGDSALYFCASSATGDEQFFGPGTRLTVL.

The CDR3 DNA reads as TGTGCCAGTAGTATAACGGGACTAGCGCCGAACTACGAGCAGTACTTC. Translated, it gives CASSITGLAPNYEQYF. This chain uses TRBV19 with TRBJ2-7; 10 positions agree with TRBD2. Germline lookup yields CDR1 LNHDA and CDR2 SQIVND (reference sequence). The ends lost 2 bases at V and 3 bases at J; junction bases unmatched: 7. This CDR3 is 16 amino acids long.

The chain links TRBV7-2 to TRBJ1-4; a weak D match, TRBD1 (6 bases). In germline, CDR1 is SGHTA, CDR2 FQGNSA. The CDR3 runs 16 residues. Trimming took 3 bases from V and 4 from J, leaving 15 bases between them. CDR3 bases: TGTGCCAGCAGCTTTGGGGGGGGCCCCTTTAATGAAAAACTGTTTTTT. This gives the protein CASSFGGGPFNEKLFF. The full variable domain, rest sourced from reference TRBV7-2 and TRBJ1-4, is GAGVSQSPSNKVTEKGKDVELRCDPISGHTALYWYRQSLGQGLEFLIYFQGNSAPDKSGLPSDRFSAERTGGSVSTLTIQRTQQEDSAVYLCASSFGGGPFNEKLFFGSGTQLSVL.

The table lists this clone with a few counts. The chain recombines TRBV3-1 (or the pseudogene TRBV3-2) with TRBJ2-6, with a weak D call TRBD2 (5 bases). Trimming removed 3 bases from V and 0 bases from J, with 9 bases in between. CDR3 length: 16 residues. CDR1 is LGHDT and CDR2 is YNNKEL in the germline V gene (reference sequence). The CDR3 loop is CASSQAGHSGANVLTF. CDR3 in DNA: TGTGCCAGCAGCCAGGCGGGTCACTCTGGGGCCAACGTCCTGACTTTC.

J is TRBJ1-1 and V is TRBV18; 7 nucleotides agree with TRBD1. The germline gives CDR1 KGHSH, CDR2 LQKENI. The junction had 2 bases not matched to a gene; V was cut back by 1 base and J by 0 bases. The CDR3 is 15 amino acids. CDR3 in amino acids: CASSPRQGMNTEAFF. Written as DNA, the CDR3 is TGTGCCAGCTCACCACGACAGGGTATGAACACTGAAGCTTTCTTT. Filled out from reference TRBV18 and TRBJ1-1, the complete variable domain reads NAGVMQNPRHLVRRRGQEARLRCSPMKGHSHVYWYRQLPEEGLKFMVYLQKENIIDESGMPKERFSAEFPKEGPSILRIQQVVRGDSAAYFCASSPRQGMNTEAFFGQGTRLTVV.

This clone turned up a few times. The chain uses TRBV6-6 and TRBJ1-5; 8 bases align to TRBD1. Germline V gene sequence: CDR1 MNHNY, CDR2 SVGAGI (reference sequence). The trim removed 6 bases at V and 3 bases at J, leaving 7 bases unmatched. CDR3 length: 15 residues. The CDR3 bases are TGTGCCAGCAGCTTCGGGACAGGCTACAATCAGCCCCAGCATTTT. Translating gives CASSFGTGYNQPQHF.

The chain uses TRBV21-1 and TRBJ2-7; the D call in the table, TRBD2, was not verified against the DNA. TRBV21-1 is a known pseudogene. CDR3 length equals 18 residues. CDR3 coding DNA: TGTGCCAGCAGCAAGTTTAGTGGGACTGCCGTCTCCACCTACGAGCAGTACTTC. This codes for CASSKFSGTAVSTYEQYF.

The V and J genes are TRBV19 and TRBJ1-6; 11 positions match TRBD1. V gave up 5 bases and J gave up 11 bases; unmatched junction bases: 14. CDR1 and CDR2 (germline): LNHDA, SQIVND (reference sequence). The CDR3 is made up of 17 amino acids. CDR3 sequence: CASSLSTGTGGKPPLHF. CDR3 sequence (DNA): TGTGCCAGTAGTTTGTCAACCGGGACAGGGGGTAAGCCACCCCTCCACTTT.

The gene calls are TRBV10-3 and TRBJ2-3; 10 nucleotides match TRBD2. With V trimmed by 0 bases and J by 10 bases, 7 bases remained unmatched. The CDR3 length is 15 residues. CDR1 is ENHRY, CDR2 SYGVKD, per germline. CDR3 nucleotide sequence: TGTGCCATCAGTGAGTCGTCCATAGCGGGGGGTCCGCAGTATTTT. It encodes CAISESSIAGGPQYF.

CDR3 coding DNA: TGTGCCAGCAGATTGGGGACAGGTATTGACTATGGCTACACCTTC. It encodes CASRLGTGIDYGYTF. The chain combines TRBV28 with TRBJ1-2; TRBD1 matches at 8 bases. Trimming at V came to 6 bases and at J to 3 bases, leaving 9 bases not matched to a gene. Germline V CDR1 and CDR2: MDHEN, SYDVKM. There are 15 residues in the CDR3.

The gene calls are TRBV11-2 and TRBJ2-7; D call uncertain. CDR1 is SGHAT, CDR2 FQNNGV, per germline. CDR3 length: 11 amino acids. V lost 5 bases and J 9 bases, leaving 11 bases between the germline ends. The CDR3 region is CASSTAGRQYF. The CDR3 DNA sequence: TGTGCCAGCAGCACCGCAGGAAGGCAGTACTTC.

The chain links TRBV5-4 to TRBJ2-7, with D possibly TRBD1 on 5 matching bases. This CDR3 is built from 12 residues. Trimming stripped 3 bases from V and 7 bases from J, with 11 bases between. Germline V lookup: CDR1 SGHNT, CDR2 YYREEE (reference sequence). The CDR3 sequence: CASSSSQGEQYF. CDR3 nucleotides: TGTGCCAGCAGCTCCTCCCAGGGAGAGCAGTACTTC.

This clone has a handful of counts. In DNA form, the CDR3 reads TGTGCCAGCAGTCTATCGGGAAACACCATATATTTT. Its translation: CASSLSGNTIYF. J is TRBJ1-3 and V is TRBV12-3 or TRBV12-4; D uncertain. The CDR3 contains 12 residues. V lost 5 bases and J lost 4, with 6 bases in between.